These 25 T cell receptor beta chains originate from one sample sequenced in a study of blood T cell repertoires in COVID-19 (TCRdb year 2020). The library was prepared using the immunoSEQ multiplex PCR assay. TCRdb took this table from immuneACCESS and kept in-frame rearrangements with V and J called. Such tables lack part of the clones; where checked against another copy, unresolved V genes explain under half of the gap, and the rest is unexplained. Within this sample are some 250,000 clones, with approximately 83% of them counted one time only. The top ten hold around 3.3% of the sample. Sequenced sample: PBMCs or T cells enriched from blood (not recorded which). Every receptor here comes from a woman between 35 and 50 years old with acute COVID-19.

V usage is TRBV5-8 and J usage is TRBJ2-3; TRBD2 matches at 7 bases. This CDR3 is 15 amino acids long. Germline loops: CDR1 SGHTS, CDR2 YDEGEE. V lost 4 bases, J lost 4 bases, and 9 bases stayed unmatched. CDR3 nucleotide sequence: TGTGCCAGCAGCCCCTCTAGCGGTCGGGCAGATACGCAGTATTTT. It is translated as CASSPSSGRADTQYF.

The chain couples TRBV9 to TRBJ2-5; D ambiguous. V lost 2 bases, J lost 3 bases, and 8 bases lay in between. Germline V CDR1 and CDR2: SGDLS, YYNGEE. This CDR3 has 13 residues. The CDR3 bases are TGTGCCAGCAGCGTTGATGGCAAAGAGACCCAGTACTTC. Its translation: CASSVDGKETQYF.

The chain links TRBV6-2 or TRBV6-3 to TRBJ2-2, with TRBD2 as a possible D gene (5 bases). The ends were cut back, 2 bases at V and 2 bases at J, with 18 bases in the middle. The CDR3 is made up of 18 amino acids. CDR1 and CDR2 from the germline V gene are MNHEY and SVGEGT. CDR3 coding DNA: TGTGCCAGCAGTTACGATTCCTTCTGGGAGCTAAACACCGGGGAGCTGTTTTTT. This codes for CASSYDSFWELNTGELFF.

The chain recombines TRBV2 with TRBJ2-4; 11 nucleotides match TRBD2. Germline CDR1 reads SNHLY; CDR2 reads FYNNEI. Trimming cost V 5 bases and J 5 bases; bases outside gene matches: 5. The CDR3 is 15 amino acids. The CDR3 DNA reads as TGTGCCAGCAGTCTTCTAGCGGGAGGTCAAAACATTCAGTACTTC. Protein: CASSLLAGGQNIQYF.

V gene TRBV5-6 combines with J gene TRBJ1-6; no clear D. V was shortened by 2 bases and J by 7 bases, with 13 bases between the two germline ends. Germline assignment: CDR1 SGHDT and CDR2 YYEEEE. This CDR3 comprises 15 residues. CDR3 sequence reads: CASSFFGEENSPLHF. Written as DNA, the CDR3 is TGTGCCAGCAGCTTTTTCGGGGAGGAGAATTCACCCCTCCACTTT. The whole variable domain, remainder taken from reference TRBV5-6 and TRBJ1-6, is DAGVTQSPTHLIKTRGQQVTLRCSPKSGHDTVSWYQQALGQGPQFIFQYYEEEERQRGNFPDRFSGHQFPNYSSELNVNALLLGDSALYLCASSFFGEENSPLHFGNGTRLTVT.

Comment on this clone: Other DNA sequences in this specimen translate into the identical CDR3. The rearrangement links TRBV12-3 or TRBV12-4 to TRBJ1-1; no clear D gene. The length of the CDR3 is 13 residues. Trimming cost V 2 bases and J 1 base, with 5 bases left between them. This CDR3 reads CASSLTENTEAFF. The DNA of the CDR3 is TGTGCCAGCAGTTTAACAGAGAACACTGAAGCTTTCTTT.

The chain's CDR3 is CASRDLTSGRGAQFF. CDR3 in DNA: TGTGCCAGCAGGGACTTGACTAGCGGGAGGGGTGCTCAGTTCTTC. The chain combines TRBV6-5 with TRBJ2-1; 14 positions agree with TRBD2. The V gene's germline CDR1 is MNHEY and CDR2 SVGAGI. The CDR3 contains 15 residues. The junction had 11 bases not matched to a gene; V was cut back by 6 bases and J by 13 bases.

J is TRBJ2-1 and V is TRBV7-9; 8 positions agree with TRBD2. CDR3 length: 15 amino acids. Germline trimming cut 5 bases from V and 0 bases from J; bases unmatched to any gene: 3. Germline V gene data show CDR1 as SEHNR and CDR2 as FQNEAQ (reference sequence). As DNA, the CDR3 is TGTGCCAGCAGCGGGGGGACTAGCTCCTACAATGAGCAGTTCTTC. Its protein product is CASSGGTSSYNEQFF.

This clone was seen a few times. The genes are TRBV4-1 and TRBJ2-2, with D tentatively TRBD2 (5 bases). With 0 bases removed from V and 7 bases from J, the gap between germline ends came to 9 bases. From germline, CDR1 is MGHRA and CDR2 YSYEKL. This CDR3 has 14 residues. The CDR3, as DNA: TGCGCCAGCAGCCAAGATCCTACTAGCGGGGAGCTGTTTTTT. Its protein is CASSQDPTSGELFF.

The chain is built from TRBV10-3 and TRBJ2-1; 8 bases fit TRBD2. The CDR3 sequence is 18 residues long. With 10 bases clipped from V and 6 bases from J, the junction kept 23 bases outside the gene matches. Germline V CDR1 and CDR2: ENHRY, SYGVKD. This chain's CDR3 is CATKYPTDRSGRVNEQFF. The CDR3 coding sequence is TGTGCCACCAAATATCCCACCGACCGAAGCGGGAGAGTCAATGAGCAGTTCTTC.

The J gene is TRBJ2-3, the V gene TRBV24-1; D not certain. Trimming took off 1 base at V and 1 base at J, with 11 bases between the two ends. CDR1 and CDR2 (germline): KGHDR, SFDVKD. The length of the CDR3 is 16 residues. The CDR3 nucleotides read TGTGCCACCAGTGATTTAGGTAGCTTGGGCACAGATACGCAGTATTTT. This codes for CATSDLGSLGTDTQYF.

The table lists this clone with a count of one. V is TRBV5-4 and J is TRBJ1-2; 7 bases line up with TRBD1. CDR3 size: 17 residues. Germline V lookup: CDR1 SGHNT, CDR2 YYREEE (reference sequence). V lost 1 base and J lost 4; bases outside the gene matches: 13. DNA for the CDR3: TGTGCCAGCAGCTTGTTCGGTCAGCTGACAGGGAGCTATGGCTACACCTTC. Its translation: CASSLFGQLTGSYGYTF.

This clone came up once. The chain is built from TRBV24-1 and TRBJ2-2; no definite D call. The CDR3 sequence is 14 residues long. Looked up from germline, CDR1 is KGHDR and CDR2 is SFDVKD. The V gene lost 4 bases and the J gene lost 6 bases, with 11 bases spanning the gap. The CDR3 sequence: CATSDHSSPGELFF. In DNA, the CDR3 is TGTGCCACCAGTGACCACTCCTCCCCCGGGGAGCTGTTTTTT.

In its sample, this clone was seen once. The chain has TRBV3-1 (or the pseudogene TRBV3-2) and TRBJ2-1; perhaps TRBD2 as D (5 bases). The CDR3 length is 14 residues. Trimming stripped 4 bases from V and 8 bases from J, with 15 bases between. CDR1 LGHDT and CDR2 YNNKEL come from the germline V gene (reference sequence). This CDR3 reads CASSRLREGYEQFF. The CDR3 bases are TGTGCCAGCAGCCGACTCCGGGAAGGGTATGAGCAGTTCTTC.

The chain couples TRBV30 to TRBJ2-7, with TRBD2 matching over 9 bases. V lost 4 bases and J lost 7; bases outside the gene matches: 8. CDR1 and CDR2 from the germline V gene are GTSNPN and SVGIG (reference sequence). The CDR3 totals 13 residues. The CDR3 nucleotides read TGTGCCTGGAATGGGCGGGAGGGCCGTGAGCAGTACTTC. Translated, it gives CAWNGREGREQYF.

This chain links TRBV28 with TRBJ2-2; 13 nucleotides match TRBD2. Trimming took 4 bases from V and 7 from J; bases not matched to a gene: 9. Germline V gene data show CDR1 as MDHEN and CDR2 as SYDVKM. CDR3 size: 17 residues. The CDR3 bases are TGTGCCAGCAGTTCCCCCCAGGGACTAGCGGGACTCGGGGAGCTGTTTTTT. It yields the protein CASSSPQGLAGLGELFF. The full variable domain, rest sourced from reference TRBV28 and TRBJ2-2, is DVKVTQSSRYLVKRTGEKVFLECVQDMDHENMFWYRQDPGLGLRLIYFSYDVKMKEKGDIPEGYSVSREKKERFSLILESASTNQTSMYLCASSSPQGLAGLGELFFGEGSRLTVL.

The chain couples TRBV7-8 to TRBJ1-1; no reliable D call. This CDR3 is 12 amino acids long. Trimming left V 8 bases short and J 1 base short, with 8 bases between. Germline V lookup: CDR1 SGHVS, CDR2 FQNEAQ. CDR3 loop: CASRPGNTEAFF. The CDR3 DNA reads TGTGCCAGCCGCCCGGGGAACACTGAAGCTTTCTTT. Based on the CDR3 plus reference TRBV7-8 and TRBJ1-1, the full variable domain is GAGVSQSPRYKVAKRGQDVALRCDPISGHVSLFWYQQALGQGPEFLTYFQNEAQLDKSGLPSDRFFAERPEGSVSTLKIQRTQQEDSAVYLCASRPGNTEAFFGQGTRLTVV.

This clone was counted a single time. DNA for the CDR3: TGTGCCAGCTCACCACTAGCGGACGAGGAGCTGTTTTTT. Protein: CASSPLADEELFF. The J gene is TRBJ2-2, the V gene TRBV18; TRBD2 might be the D (6 bases). Germline V gene sequence: CDR1 KGHSH, CDR2 LQKENI. The CDR3 sequence is 13 residues long. V lost 1 base and J 10 bases, leaving 10 bases between the germline ends.

The chain employs TRBV14 and TRBJ2-1; D possibly corresponds to TRBD2 (6 bases). The CDR3 runs 13 residues. The V end was cut by 8 bases, the J end by 8 bases, with 16 bases between. Germline V gives CDR1 SGHDN, CDR2 FVKESK. The CDR3 coding sequence is TGTGCCAGCGGTAGCGACCCGGGGGATGAGCAGTTCTTC. Encoded protein: CASGSDPGDEQFF.

This rearrangement joins TRBV4-1 to TRBJ1-6; D uncertain. Per germline, CDR1 MGHRA and CDR2 YSYEKL. The CDR3 is 14 amino acids. The V and J ends lost 4 bases and 9 bases respectively, with 13 bases between them. The CDR3 sequence: CASSPNLEGSPLHF. The CDR3, as DNA: TGCGCCAGCAGCCCGAATCTGGAGGGTTCACCCCTCCACTTT.

This rearrangement joins TRBV5-4 to TRBJ1-6; D is possibly TRBD1 (5 bases). V was cut by 4 bases and J by 4 bases, with 15 bases left in between. This CDR3 is 16 amino acids long. Germline-derived CDR1 and CDR2 are SGHNT and YYREEE (reference sequence). CDR3 protein: CASSRGGFRYNSPLHF. The CDR3 coding sequence is TGTGCCAGCAGCCGCGGGGGGTTTAGATATAATTCACCCCTCCACTTT.

The CDR3 coding sequence is TGTGCCAGCAGTGAAGATAGGGAGTACTCAGATACGCAGTATTTT. It translates to CASSEDREYSDTQYF. The chain uses TRBV2 and TRBJ2-3, with D tentatively TRBD2 (5 bases). The CDR3 has 15 amino acids. Germline assignment: CDR1 SNHLY and CDR2 FYNNEI. V was pared by 1 base and J by 4 bases, with 12 bases between.

V is TRBV6-5 and J is TRBJ1-5; D perhaps matches TRBD1 (5 bases). Deletions cut 6 bases from V and 2 bases from J, with 11 bases between. CDR1 is MNHEY and CDR2 is SVGAGI in the germline V gene. The CDR3 totals 14 residues. CDR3 sequence reads: CASSSAGRNQPQHF. The CDR3 region has the DNA TGTGCCAGCAGCTCAGCAGGGCGCAATCAGCCCCAGCATTTT.

The J gene is TRBJ2-1, the V gene TRBV5-1; D is uncertain. CDR1 SGHRS and CDR2 YFSETQ come from the germline V gene. This CDR3 has 14 amino acids. V lost 4 bases to trimming and J lost 2 bases, with 10 bases between them. CDR3 in DNA: TGCGCCAGCAGCGAGGAGTACCCCTACAATGAGCAGTTCTTC. This gives the protein CASSEEYPYNEQFF. The complete variable domain, with remaining parts taken from reference TRBV5-1 and TRBJ2-1, reads KAGVTQTPRYLIKTRGQQVTLSCSPISGHRSVSWYQQTPGQGLQFLFEYFSETQRNKGNFPGRFSGRQFSNSRSEMNVSTLELGDSALYLCASSEEYPYNEQFFGPGTRLTVL.

The genes are TRBV28 and TRBJ1-1, with D unresolved. Trimming shortened V by 8 bases and J by 5 bases, and 21 bases separated the two germline ends. The CDR3 extends over 15 amino acids. Germline CDR1 and CDR2: MDHEN and SYDVKM. The CDR3 nucleotides are TGTGCCAGCGCAACTTCAGGAGGCGAGGGAACTGAAGCTTTCTTT. Translated: CASATSGGEGTEAFF.